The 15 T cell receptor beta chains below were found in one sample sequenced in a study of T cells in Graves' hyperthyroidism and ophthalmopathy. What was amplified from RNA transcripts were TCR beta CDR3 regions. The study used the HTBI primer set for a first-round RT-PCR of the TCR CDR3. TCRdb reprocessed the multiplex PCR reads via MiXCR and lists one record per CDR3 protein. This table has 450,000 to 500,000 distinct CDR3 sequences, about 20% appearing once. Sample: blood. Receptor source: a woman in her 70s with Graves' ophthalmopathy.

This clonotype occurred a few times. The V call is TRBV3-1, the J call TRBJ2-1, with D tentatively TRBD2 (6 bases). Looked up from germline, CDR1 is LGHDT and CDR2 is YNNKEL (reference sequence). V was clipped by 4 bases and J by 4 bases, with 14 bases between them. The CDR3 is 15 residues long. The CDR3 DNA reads TGTGCCAGCAGCCCCGGAAGGACTATATACAATGAGCAGTTCTTC. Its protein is CASSPGRTIYNEQFF.

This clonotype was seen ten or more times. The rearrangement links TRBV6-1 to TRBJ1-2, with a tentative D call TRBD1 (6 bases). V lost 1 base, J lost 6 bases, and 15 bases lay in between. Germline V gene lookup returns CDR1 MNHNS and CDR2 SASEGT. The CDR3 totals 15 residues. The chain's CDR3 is CASSEGGFGGDGYTF. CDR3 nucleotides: TGTGCCAGCAGTGAAGGGGGATTCGGGGGCGATGGCTACACCTTC.

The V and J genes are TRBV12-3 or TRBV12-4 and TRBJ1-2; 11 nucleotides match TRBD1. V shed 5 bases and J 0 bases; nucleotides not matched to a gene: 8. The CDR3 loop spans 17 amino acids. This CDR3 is CASSPLGQGAANYGYTF. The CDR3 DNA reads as TGTGCCAGCAGTCCCCTCGGACAGGGGGCCGCTAACTATGGCTACACCTTC.

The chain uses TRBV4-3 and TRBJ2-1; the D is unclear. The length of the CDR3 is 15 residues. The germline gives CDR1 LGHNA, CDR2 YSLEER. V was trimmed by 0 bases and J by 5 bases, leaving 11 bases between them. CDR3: CASSQDRNGHNEQFF. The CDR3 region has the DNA TGCGCCAGCAGCCAAGATCGGAACGGCCACAATGAGCAGTTCTTC.

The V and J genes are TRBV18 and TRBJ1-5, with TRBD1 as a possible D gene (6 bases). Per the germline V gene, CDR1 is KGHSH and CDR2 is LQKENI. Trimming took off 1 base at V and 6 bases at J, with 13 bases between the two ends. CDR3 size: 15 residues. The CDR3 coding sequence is TGTGCCAGCTCACCACAGGGGGGCGTTGGTCAGCCCCAGCATTTT. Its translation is CASSPQGGVGQPQHF.

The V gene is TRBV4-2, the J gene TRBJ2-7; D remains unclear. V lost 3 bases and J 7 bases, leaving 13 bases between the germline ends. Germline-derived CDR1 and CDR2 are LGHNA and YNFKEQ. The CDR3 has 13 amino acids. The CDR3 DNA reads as TGTGCCAGCAGCCACCCTGGAATCGGGGAGCAGTACTTC. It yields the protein CASSHPGIGEQYF.

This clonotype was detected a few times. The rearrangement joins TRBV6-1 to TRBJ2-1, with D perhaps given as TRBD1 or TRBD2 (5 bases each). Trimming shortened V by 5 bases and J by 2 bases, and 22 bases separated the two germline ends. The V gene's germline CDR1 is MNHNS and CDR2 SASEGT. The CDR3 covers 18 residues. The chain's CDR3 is CASSLLRGRSNPYNEQFF. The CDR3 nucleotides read TGTGCCAGCAGTCTACTTCGGGGCAGGTCTAATCCCTACAATGAGCAGTTCTTC.

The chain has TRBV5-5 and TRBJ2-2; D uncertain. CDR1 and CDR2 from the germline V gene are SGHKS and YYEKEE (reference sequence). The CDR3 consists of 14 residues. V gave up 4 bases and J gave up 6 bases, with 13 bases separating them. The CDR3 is CASSLLTSSGELFF. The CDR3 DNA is TGTGCCAGCAGCCTCCTAACATCATCCGGGGAGCTGTTTTTT.

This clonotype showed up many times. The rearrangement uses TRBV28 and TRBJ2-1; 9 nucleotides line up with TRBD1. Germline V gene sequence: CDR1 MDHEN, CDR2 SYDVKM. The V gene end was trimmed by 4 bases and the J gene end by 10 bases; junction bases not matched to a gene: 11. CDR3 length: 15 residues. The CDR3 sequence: CASSSLGTGLQEQFF. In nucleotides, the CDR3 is TGTGCCAGCAGTTCCTTGGGGACAGGGCTTCAGGAGCAGTTCTTC.

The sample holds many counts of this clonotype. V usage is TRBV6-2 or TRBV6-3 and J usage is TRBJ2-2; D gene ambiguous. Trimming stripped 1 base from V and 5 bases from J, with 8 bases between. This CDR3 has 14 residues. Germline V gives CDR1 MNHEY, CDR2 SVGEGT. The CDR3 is CASSYYGDTGELFF. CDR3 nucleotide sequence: TGTGCCAGCAGTTACTACGGAGATACCGGGGAGCTGTTTTTT.

The CDR3 DNA is TGTGCCAGCAGCTTTGTGGGGGGACAGGGGGCCCTCGAAGCTTTCTTT. This encodes CASSFVGGQGALEAFF. The rearrangement joins TRBV7-9 to TRBJ1-1; 12 bases are shared with TRBD1. This CDR3 spans 16 amino acids. Losses at the gene ends were 3 bases for V and 8 bases for J; bases not matched to a gene: 10. The germline V gene has CDR1 SEHNR and CDR2 FQNEAQ (reference sequence). Full variable domain (missing parts from reference TRBV7-9 and TRBJ1-1): DTGVSQNPRHKITKRGQNVTFRCDPISEHNRLYWYRQTLGQGPEFLTYFQNEAQLEKSRLLSDRFSAERPKGSFSTLEIQRTEQGDSAMYLCASSFVGGQGALEAFFGQGTRLTVV.

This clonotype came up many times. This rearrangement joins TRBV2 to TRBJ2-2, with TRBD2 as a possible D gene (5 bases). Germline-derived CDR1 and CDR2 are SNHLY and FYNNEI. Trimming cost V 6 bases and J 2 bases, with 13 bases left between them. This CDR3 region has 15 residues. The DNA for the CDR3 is TGTGCCAGCAGCAACGGACTTATTAACACCGGGGAGCTGTTTTTT. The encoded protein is CASSNGLINTGELFF.

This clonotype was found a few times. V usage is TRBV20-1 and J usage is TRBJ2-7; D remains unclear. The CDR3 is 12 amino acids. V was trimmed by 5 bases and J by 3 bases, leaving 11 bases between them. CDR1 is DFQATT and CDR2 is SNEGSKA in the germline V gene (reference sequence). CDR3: CSASPDGYEQYF. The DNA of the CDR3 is TGCAGTGCTTCCCCCGACGGCTACGAGCAGTACTTC.

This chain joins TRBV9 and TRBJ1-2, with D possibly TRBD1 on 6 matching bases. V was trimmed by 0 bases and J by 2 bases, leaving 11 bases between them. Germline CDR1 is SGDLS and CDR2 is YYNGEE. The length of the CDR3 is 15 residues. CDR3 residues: CASSVEAQGNYGYTF. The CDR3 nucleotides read TGTGCCAGCAGCGTAGAAGCACAGGGCAACTATGGCTACACCTTC.

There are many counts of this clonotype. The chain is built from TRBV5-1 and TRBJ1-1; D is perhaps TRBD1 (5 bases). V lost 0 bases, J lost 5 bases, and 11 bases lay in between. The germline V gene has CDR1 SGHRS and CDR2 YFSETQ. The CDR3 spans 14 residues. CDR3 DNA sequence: TGCGCCAGCAGCTTGGGGCGACAGAGAACTGAAGCTTTCTTT. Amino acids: CASSLGRQRTEAFF.